The 15 T cell receptor beta chains below were found in one sample sequenced in a study of spatial heterogeneity in lung cancer. Study conclusions and caveats: Tracking of tumor mutation counts was seen in expanded intratumoral alpha and beta TCR counts.

No cognate antigen is known for these TCRs. TCRdb re-called the 5' RACE reads through MiXCR, storing one row per CDR3 protein. The sample carries nearly 25,000 distinct CDR3 sequences, around 8.5% recorded once. Indicated time point: sample taken at primary tumor resection. Sequencing used lung tumor tissue, obtained at surgery. These receptors all come from a male donor with early-stage non-small cell lung cancer.

This clonotype was seen a handful of times. V gene TRBV6-6 combines with J gene TRBJ1-6, with D possibly being TRBD1 (6 bases). The CDR3 totals 15 residues. Per the germline V gene, CDR1 is MNHNY and CDR2 is SVGAGI (reference sequence). Trimming shortened V by 2 bases and J by 6 bases, and 11 bases separated the two germline ends. The CDR3 region is CASSYGDRRNSPLHF. The CDR3 nucleotides read TGTGCCAGCAGTTACGGTGACAGGCGTAATTCACCCCTCCACTTT.

This clonotype was found a few times. The chain joins TRBV28 to TRBJ2-7; D is unclear. V lost 8 bases and J lost 1, with 18 bases in between. The CDR3 is 15 amino acids. The germline gives CDR1 MDHEN, CDR2 SYDVKM. CDR3 residues: CASGLRSRFSYEQYF. The CDR3 DNA reads TGTGCCAGCGGCCTCCGCAGTCGATTTTCCTACGAGCAGTACTTC.

In its sample, this clonotype was seen a few times. The chain recombines TRBV5-1 with TRBJ1-6; D may be TRBD1 (5 bases). CDR1 is SGHRS, CDR2 YFSETQ, per germline. This CDR3 is built from 15 residues. Trimming cost V 0 bases and J 9 bases, with 13 bases left between them. CDR3 bases: TGCGCCAGCAGCTTGGAAGGGCGCCAGGGTTCACCCCTCCACTTT. This sequence encodes CASSLEGRQGSPLHF.

This clonotype has ten or more counts. The chain has TRBV2 and TRBJ1-2, with 8 bases lining up with TRBD1. Germline V gene lookup returns CDR1 SNHLY and CDR2 FYNNEI. The CDR3 runs to 16 residues. The V segment lost 9 bases and the J segment 4 bases; nucleotides outside the gene matches: 16. CDR3 residues: CARTIPGQESFYGYTF. In DNA, the CDR3 is TGTGCCAGAACCATACCGGGACAGGAGAGTTTCTATGGCTACACCTTC. Full variable domain (outside the CDR3, taken from reference TRBV2 and TRBJ1-2): EPEVTQTPSHQVTQMGQEVILRCVPISNHLYFYWYRQILGQKVEFLVSFYNNEISEKSEIFDDQFSVERPDGSNFTLKIRSTKLEDSAMYFCARTIPGQESFYGYTFGSGTRLTVV.

This clonotype was seen repeatedly, ten times or more. The chain uses TRBV7-2 and TRBJ2-4, with 10 positions matching TRBD2. Losses at the gene ends were 0 bases for V and 5 bases for J; bases not matched to a gene: 1. The CDR3 has 15 residues. Germline CDR1 SGHTA, CDR2 FQGNSA. The CDR3 coding sequence is TGTGCCAGCAGCTTAGCCGGGACTAGCGAAAACATTCAGTACTTC. This codes for CASSLAGTSENIQYF.

This clonotype was seen ten or more times. The rearrangement links TRBV19 to TRBJ2-7, with TRBD2 matching 8 bases. V shed 4 bases, J shed 2 bases, and the junction held 4 bases outside the gene matches. In germline, CDR1 is LNHDA, CDR2 SQIVND (reference sequence). The length of the CDR3 is 14 residues. The CDR3 sequence is CASSKTSVTYEQYF. The CDR3 DNA reads as TGTGCCAGTAGTAAGACTAGCGTTACCTACGAGCAGTACTTC.

This clonotype showed up many times. The chain couples TRBV6-2 or TRBV6-3 to TRBJ2-7, with D perhaps assigned TRBD1 or TRBD2 (5 bases each). CDR3 size: 12 residues. Trimming pared 10 bases from V and 1 base from J, leaving 11 bases between. Germline CDR1 and CDR2: MNHEY and SVGEGT. The CDR3: CATGTDSYEQYF. In DNA form, the CDR3 reads TGTGCCACCGGGACCGATTCCTACGAGCAGTACTTC.

This clonotype was counted only a few times. This sequence joins TRBV7-8 and TRBJ2-4; 9 nucleotides match TRBD1. In germline, CDR1 is SGHVS, CDR2 FQNEAQ. The CDR3 runs 15 residues. V dropped 5 bases and J dropped 1; count of bases not matched to a gene: 3. CDR3 nucleotide sequence: TGTGCCAGCAGCCAACAGGGGGCGGCCAAAAACATTCAGTACTTC. Encoded protein: CASSQQGAAKNIQYF.

This clonotype showed up just a few times. J is TRBJ2-4 and V is TRBV7-9; the match to TRBD2 covers 11 bases. This CDR3 is 20 amino acids long. CDR1 is SEHNR, CDR2 FQNEAQ, per germline (reference sequence). V dropped 5 bases and J dropped 1; count of bases not matched to a gene: 16. The CDR3 loop is CASSPLTSGRGGKAKNIQYF. The CDR3 coding sequence is TGTGCCAGCAGCCCCCTCACTAGCGGGAGAGGGGGGAAGGCCAAAAACATTCAGTACTTC.

There are many counts of this clonotype. The rearrangement uses TRBV11-2 and TRBJ1-6; tentatively, D is TRBD1 (5 bases). The CDR3 covers 18 residues. The ends were cut back, 5 bases at V and 0 bases at J, with 17 bases in the middle. Germline V lookup: CDR1 SGHAT, CDR2 FQNNGV. The CDR3 sequence is CASSVRGGGSSYNSPLHF. The CDR3 DNA sequence: TGTGCCAGCAGCGTACGAGGTGGGGGTAGCTCCTATAATTCACCCCTCCACTTT. The complete variable domain, with remaining parts taken from reference TRBV11-2 and TRBJ1-6, reads EAGVAQSPRYKIIEKRQSVAFWCNPISGHATLYWYQQILGQGPKLLIQFQNNGVVDDSQLPKDRFSAERLKGVDSTLKIQPAKLEDSAVYLCASSVRGGGSSYNSPLHFGNGTRLTVT.

This clonotype was observed many times. This chain uses TRBV11-2 with TRBJ1-5; 8 bases map to TRBD1. The CDR3 spans 17 residues. Germline-derived CDR1 and CDR2 are SGHAT and FQNNGV. V shed 5 bases, J shed 4 bases, and the junction held 13 bases outside the gene matches. The CDR3 sequence is CASSNGQGGVENQPQHF. The CDR3 bases are TGTGCCAGCAGCAACGGACAGGGCGGAGTAGAAAATCAGCCCCAGCATTTT.

This chain uses TRBV7-9 with TRBJ2-1, with D possibly called TRBD1 or TRBD2 (6 bases each). This CDR3 spans 16 amino acids. The V end lost 1 base, the J end lost 0 bases, and 10 bases lay between the germline ends. CDR1 is SEHNR, CDR2 FQNEAQ, per germline (reference sequence). The CDR3 sequence: CASSLGRGHSYNEQFF. The CDR3 DNA reads as TGTGCCAGCAGCTTAGGTCGGGGGCACTCCTACAATGAGCAGTTCTTC.

This clonotype was detected ten times or more. The V gene is TRBV6-2 or TRBV6-3, the J gene TRBJ1-1, with TRBD1 as a possible D gene (6 bases). The CDR3 sequence is 13 residues long. V shed 9 bases and J shed 0 bases, with 11 bases lying between them. Germline V gene data show CDR1 as MNHEY and CDR2 as SVGEGT. CDR3 DNA: TGTGCCAGTGTACAGGGTTTGAACACTGAAGCTTTCTTT. Protein product: CASVQGLNTEAFF.

This clonotype came up many times. The chain joins TRBV29-1 to TRBJ1-2, with 7 bases aligning to TRBD1. The germline V gene has CDR1 SQVTM and CDR2 ANQGSEA. Trimming took 6 bases from V and 2 from J; bases not matched to a gene: 9. The CDR3 is 14 amino acids. The CDR3 DNA reads as TGCAGCGTCCTGCCTCAGGGGGGAAACTATGGCTACACCTTC. Translation: CSVLPQGGNYGYTF.

This clonotype is classed as medium-sized. This chain links TRBV5-1 with TRBJ1-1; perhaps TRBD1 as D (5 bases). Trimming shortened V by 4 bases and J by 11 bases, and 18 bases separated the two germline ends. CDR3 size: 13 residues. Germline CDR1 and CDR2: SGHRS and YFSETQ. Here the CDR3 DNA reads TGCGCCAGCAGCCCGGGACCATCTGTACGGGCTTTCTTT. Residues: CASSPGPSVRAFF.